The 10 T cell receptor beta chains reported below all come from one sample, sequenced in a study of blood T cell repertoires in COVID-19. Some clones are missing from TCRdb's copy, which holds only in-frame ones; the method was immunoSEQ multiplex PCR. Seen here are 140,000 to 150,000 clones, 84% observed once, and the top ten hold approximately 45%. The sequenced sample consisted of peripheral blood. Receptors originate from a human donor in a cohort sampled during active COVID-19.

Concerning this clone itself: Its ends do not fully match the called genes, so a read error is possible. The chain joins TRBV20-1 to TRBJ1-2; 9 bases align to TRBD1. The CDR3 is made up of 11 amino acids. The V gene's germline CDR1 is DFQATT and CDR2 SNEGSKA (reference sequence). The CDR3 loop reads CSAPRDRENYF. The CDR3 DNA sequence: TGCAGTGCTCCCCGGGACAGGGAAAATTACTTC.

This clone has a handful of counts. The chain links TRBV5-1 to TRBJ2-1; 13 nucleotides agree with TRBD2. The CDR3 extends over 16 amino acids. The germline V gene encodes CDR1 SGHRS and CDR2 YFSETQ. V shed 4 bases and J 2 bases; nucleotides not matched to a gene: 3. This CDR3 is CASSAGTSGAYNEQFF. In DNA, the CDR3 is TGCGCCAGCAGCGCCGGGACTAGCGGGGCCTACAATGAGCAGTTCTTC. The full variable domain, in which reference TRBV5-1 and TRBJ2-1 provide the parts outside the CDR3, is KAGVTQTPRYLIKTRGQQVTLSCSPISGHRSVSWYQQTPGQGLQFLFEYFSETQRNKGNFPGRFSGRQFSNSRSEMNVSTLELGDSALYLCASSAGTSGAYNEQFFGPGTRLTVL.

The rearrangement joins TRBV11-3 to TRBJ2-1; 13 bases fit TRBD2. This CDR3 is 15 amino acids long. The V gene end was trimmed by 1 base and the J gene end by 7 bases; junction bases not matched to a gene: 1. CDR1 SGHNT and CDR2 YENEEA come from the germline V gene. This CDR3 is CASSLGLAGGNEQFF. The CDR3 DNA reads as TGTGCCAGCAGCTTAGGACTAGCGGGAGGAAATGAGCAGTTCTTC.

A single count supports this clone. V usage is TRBV15 and J usage is TRBJ2-7, with 7 bases fitting TRBD1. The CDR3 extends over 14 amino acids. V lost 3 bases, J lost 3 bases, and 5 bases stayed unmatched. Germline assignment: CDR1 LNHNV and CDR2 YYDKDF (reference sequence). CDR3 residues: CATSRGRGYYEQYF. In DNA, the CDR3 is TGTGCCACCAGCAGGGGCAGGGGGTACTACGAGCAGTACTTC.

On this clone: Other DNA sequences in this specimen translate into the identical CDR3. This chain joins TRBV11-3 and TRBJ2-3; D gene uncertain. The CDR3 has 14 amino acids. The V gene's germline CDR1 is SGHNT and CDR2 YENEEA. The V end lost 1 base, the J end lost 0 bases, and 5 bases lay between the germline ends. The CDR3: CASSLVTSTDTQYF. DNA of the CDR3: TGTGCCAGCAGCTTAGTTACTAGCACAGATACGCAGTATTTT.

The rearrangement links TRBV18 to TRBJ1-3, with 8 nucleotides matching TRBD1. After removal of 3 bases from V and 4 bases from J, the junction contained 2 bases not matched to a gene. The CDR3 consists of 14 residues. The germline V gene has CDR1 KGHSH and CDR2 LQKENI. CDR3 sequence reads: CASSPRGLGNTIYF. Written as DNA, the CDR3 is TGTGCCAGCTCACCCAGGGGGCTCGGAAACACCATATATTTT.

The V and J genes are TRBV12-5 and TRBJ2-2, with 10 bases lining up with TRBD1. The CDR3 length is 18 residues. Germline CDR1 and CDR2: LGHNT and FRNRAP. The V and J ends lost 1 base and 3 bases, in that order; junction bases with no gene match: 8. CDR3 nucleotide sequence: TGTGCTAGTGGTTTGGCACCCAAGGACAGGGGGGACACCGGGGAGCTGTTTTTT. Translating gives CASGLAPKDRGDTGELFF.

This clone was found once. The V gene is TRBV3-1 (or the pseudogene TRBV3-2), the J gene TRBJ1-1, with D unclear. There are 14 residues in the CDR3. Trimming left V 0 bases short and J 1 base short, with 6 bases between. The germline V gene encodes CDR1 LGHDT and CDR2 YNNKEL (reference sequence). CDR3 DNA sequence: TGTGCCAGCAGCCAAGAGCTAGGGAACACTGAAGCTTTCTTT. Translating gives CASSQELGNTEAFF.

This clone has just one count. The chain employs TRBV4-3 and TRBJ1-6; 7 bases match TRBD1. J was trimmed by 7 bases and V by 5 bases; bases with no gene match: 2. This CDR3 has 13 residues. Germline V gene lookup returns CDR1 LGHNA and CDR2 YSLEER. CDR3 protein: CASSFRGNSPLHF. CDR3 DNA sequence: TGCGCCAGCAGCTTCAGGGGGAATTCACCCCTCCACTTT.

The CDR3 region is CASSLTASGYGYTF. For the CDR3, the DNA is TGCGCCAGCAGCTTAACAGCCTCTGGGTATGGCTACACCTTC. This sequence joins TRBV5-1 and TRBJ1-2; D call uncertain. Trimming took 2 bases from V and 5 from J, leaving 13 bases between them. The CDR3 runs to 14 residues. Germline lookup yields CDR1 SGHRS and CDR2 YFSETQ.